These 19 T cell receptor beta chains came from one sample sequenced in a study of blood T cell repertoires in COVID-19. Repertoires were generated with immunoSEQ multiplex PCR, while TCRdb's copy carries only in-frame clones and drops some. The sample includes 270,000 or so clones, approximately 89% seen only once; the top ten take about 2.6%. Sequencing used PBMCs or T cells enriched from blood (not recorded which). These TCRs come from a woman under 30 who had recovered from COVID-19.

The chain joins TRBV7-3 to TRBJ1-6; 7 nucleotides line up with TRBD1. The germline V gene has CDR1 SGHTA and CDR2 FQGTGA. V shed 7 bases and J 8 bases; nucleotides not matched to a gene: 11. CDR3 size: 15 residues. The CDR3 DNA reads TGTGCCAGCACCGACTGGGGGACAGAATATTCACCCCTCCACTTT. Translating it yields CASTDWGTEYSPLHF.

This chain joins TRBV3-1 (or the pseudogene TRBV3-2) and TRBJ2-7, with 12 bases fitting TRBD2. CDR1 is LGHDT and CDR2 is YNNKEL in the germline V gene (reference sequence). Trimming cost V 1 base and J 6 bases; bases outside gene matches: 1. This CDR3 has 14 residues. The CDR3 protein is CASSQASGRAEQYF. DNA for the CDR3: TGTGCCAGCAGCCAAGCTAGCGGGAGGGCCGAGCAGTACTTC.

The chain uses TRBV12-3 or TRBV12-4 and TRBJ2-7; D might be TRBD1 (6 bases). V was shortened by 4 bases and J by 3 bases, with 10 bases between the two germline ends. This CDR3 spans 13 amino acids. The CDR3 here is CASSSTQGYEQYF. The CDR3 DNA follows: TGTGCCAGCAGTTCAACACAGGGCTACGAGCAGTACTTC.

The V and J genes are TRBV28 and TRBJ2-3; 7 bases are a match to TRBD2. Per the germline V gene, CDR1 is MDHEN and CDR2 is SYDVKM. V gave up 3 bases and J gave up 0 bases; unmatched junction bases: 9. The CDR3 is 17 residues long. CDR3 bases: TGTGCCAGCAGTTTGTCGTGGGGGGGGACTAGCACAGATACGCAGTATTTT. Translated: CASSLSWGGTSTDTQYF.

The chain carries TRBV7-2 and TRBJ1-4; 7 positions agree with TRBD1. After removal of 5 bases from V and 1 base from J, the junction contained 10 bases not matched to a gene. The CDR3 loop spans 17 amino acids. The germline CDR1 and CDR2 sequences are SGHTA and FQGNSA. The CDR3 reads CASSPQGGSGTNEKLFF. The CDR3 DNA sequence: TGTGCCAGCAGCCCCCAGGGGGGCTCGGGAACTAATGAAAAACTGTTTTTT.

The J gene is TRBJ2-1, the V gene TRBV2; 9 bases match TRBD1. Looked up from germline, CDR1 is SNHLY and CDR2 is FYNNEI. The CDR3 contains 15 residues. Germline trimming cut 9 bases from V and 4 bases from J; bases unmatched to any gene: 10. The CDR3: CARSPGTGLYNEQFF. The CDR3 DNA sequence: TGTGCCAGGAGTCCCGGGACAGGGTTATACAATGAGCAGTTCTTC.

The gene calls are TRBV28 and TRBJ1-6; D gene unclear. V lost 3 bases to trimming and J lost 8 bases, with 17 bases between them. The germline V gene has CDR1 MDHEN and CDR2 SYDVKM. CDR3 length equals 16 residues. The CDR3 nucleotides are TGTGCCAGCAGTTTTAGTTCTCGGGGTGGGGATTCACCCCTCCACTTT. This translates into CASSFSSRGGDSPLHF. The entire variable domain, with the rest obtained from reference TRBV28 and TRBJ1-6, is as follows: DVKVTQSSRYLVKRTGEKVFLECVQDMDHENMFWYRQDPGLGLRLIYFSYDVKMKEKGDIPEGYSVSREKKERFSLILESASTNQTSMYLCASSFSSRGGDSPLHFGNGTRLTVT.

The rearrangement uses TRBV14 and TRBJ2-7; the match to TRBD2 covers 11 bases. J lost 6 bases, V lost 2 bases, and 3 bases had no gene match. CDR1 is SGHDN, CDR2 FVKESK, per germline. CDR3 size: 14 residues. The CDR3 loop reads CASSQRLAGSEQYF. CDR3 nucleotides: TGTGCCAGCAGCCAAAGACTAGCGGGATCCGAGCAGTACTTC.

V gene TRBV19 combines with J gene TRBJ2-3, with 7 bases that match TRBD2. V was clipped by 5 bases and J by 6 bases; unmatched bases: 17. CDR3 length: 17 residues. Per germline, CDR1 LNHDA and CDR2 SQIVND (reference sequence). This chain's CDR3 is CASSPRGASGTSDTQYF. The CDR3 DNA reads as TGTGCCAGTAGTCCCAGAGGGGCCAGCGGGACTTCGGATACGCAGTATTTT.

The chain recombines TRBV10-2 with TRBJ2-6, with TRBD1 matching 8 bases. The germline gives CDR1 WSHSY, CDR2 SAAADI. Trimming at V came to 5 bases and at J to 0 bases, leaving 6 bases not matched to a gene. The CDR3 consists of 17 residues. CDR3 bases: TGCGCCAGCAGTCTGGGACAGGTCAGCTCTGGGGCCAACGTCCTGACTTTC. Translating it yields CASSLGQVSSGANVLTF.

As regards this clone: Additional DNA sequences in this sample encode the identical CDR3. The rearrangement links TRBV3-1 (or the pseudogene TRBV3-2) to TRBJ1-5; perhaps TRBD1 as D (6 bases). The CDR3 is made up of 13 amino acids. Looked up from germline, CDR1 is LGHDT and CDR2 is YNNKEL (reference sequence). V was cut by 1 base and J by 7 bases, with 8 bases left in between. CDR3 DNA: TGTGCCAGCAGCCAAGCAGGGGACCAGCCCCAGCATTTT. It is translated as CASSQAGDQPQHF.

This rearrangement joins TRBV2 to TRBJ2-7; D might be TRBD1 (6 bases). Germline CDR1 reads SNHLY; CDR2 reads FYNNEI. The CDR3 consists of 13 residues. The germline V and J ends were trimmed by 5 bases and 3 bases, with 11 bases remaining between them. The CDR3 DNA is TGTGCCAGCAGTTTTGGGACATTCTACGAGCAGTACTTC. Amino acid sequence: CASSFGTFYEQYF.

The chain recombines TRBV11-3 with TRBJ1-3; 12 positions match TRBD1. Trimming removed 6 bases from V and 4 bases from J; junction bases left unmatched: 4. Germline V gives CDR1 SGHNT, CDR2 YENEEA. This CDR3 comprises 15 residues. The CDR3 loop reads CASRGQGASGNTIYF. For the CDR3, the DNA is TGTGCCAGCAGGGGACAGGGGGCGTCGGGAAACACCATATATTTT. Combining the CDR3 with reference TRBV11-3 and TRBJ1-3 gives the whole variable domain EAGVVQSPRYKIIEKKQPVAFWCNPISGHNTLYWYLQNLGQGPELLIRYENEEAVDDSQLPKDRFSAERLKGVDSTLKIQPAELGDSAVYLCASRGQGASGNTIYFGEGSWLTVV.

CDR3 sequence: CSAGTSGRGTGELFF. Here the CDR3 DNA reads TGCAGCGCCGGGACTAGCGGGAGGGGGACTGGGGAGCTGTTTTTT. This rearrangement joins TRBV29-1 to TRBJ2-2; 16 bases align to TRBD2. Germline CDR1 SQVTM, CDR2 ANQGSEA. V was clipped by 7 bases and J by 8 bases; unmatched bases: 7. The length of the CDR3 is 15 residues.

The chain joins TRBV2 to TRBJ2-1, with 7 nucleotides matching TRBD2. The CDR3 has 18 residues. The junction had 21 bases not matched to a gene; V was cut back by 6 bases and J by 7 bases. Per germline, CDR1 SNHLY and CDR2 FYNNEI. The CDR3 here is CASSFPGPGGGSSNEQFF. The CDR3 nucleotides read TGTGCCAGCAGCTTCCCGGGGCCTGGCGGGGGATCTAGTAATGAGCAGTTCTTC.

The V and J genes are TRBV3-1 (or the pseudogene TRBV3-2) and TRBJ1-2; possibly TRBD1 for D (5 bases). Trimming left V 1 base short and J 5 bases short, with 17 bases between. CDR1 is LGHDT and CDR2 is YNNKEL in the germline V gene (reference sequence). This CDR3 is 16 amino acids long. CDR3 sequence reads: CASSQGPVVGAYGYTF. The CDR3 DNA follows: TGTGCCAGCAGCCAAGGGCCTGTGGTAGGGGCATATGGCTACACCTTC.

This clone has just a few counts. The gene calls are TRBV11-2 and TRBJ2-7; 8 nucleotides agree with TRBD2. Trimming at V came to 5 bases and at J to 3 bases, leaving 15 bases not matched to a gene. Germline-derived CDR1 and CDR2 are SGHAT and FQNNGV. This CDR3 is 17 amino acids long. CDR3 region: CASSPATLAGLNYEQYF. The CDR3 region has the DNA TGTGCCAGCAGCCCTGCGACTCTAGCGGGCCTGAACTACGAGCAGTACTTC.

This chain links TRBV29-1 with TRBJ1-1; D perhaps matches TRBD1 (5 bases). Germline V gene data show CDR1 as SQVTM and CDR2 as ANQGSEA. Between the trimmed V and J ends, which lost 7 bases and 5 bases, there was a span of 14 bases. This CDR3 has 12 amino acids. The CDR3 nucleotides are TGCAGCGCCAGGTTGGGGGGGACTGAAGCTTTCTTT. Residues: CSARLGGTEAFF.

The rearrangement joins TRBV30 to TRBJ2-1; the match to TRBD2 covers 7 bases. Germline V gives CDR1 GTSNPN, CDR2 SVGIG (reference sequence). V shed 4 bases, J shed 7 bases, and the junction held 13 bases outside the gene matches. The CDR3 has 15 amino acids. The CDR3, as DNA: TGTGCCTGGATCCGGACTAGTAGGATGGGGAATGAGCAGTTCTTC. Its translation is CAWIRTSRMGNEQFF.